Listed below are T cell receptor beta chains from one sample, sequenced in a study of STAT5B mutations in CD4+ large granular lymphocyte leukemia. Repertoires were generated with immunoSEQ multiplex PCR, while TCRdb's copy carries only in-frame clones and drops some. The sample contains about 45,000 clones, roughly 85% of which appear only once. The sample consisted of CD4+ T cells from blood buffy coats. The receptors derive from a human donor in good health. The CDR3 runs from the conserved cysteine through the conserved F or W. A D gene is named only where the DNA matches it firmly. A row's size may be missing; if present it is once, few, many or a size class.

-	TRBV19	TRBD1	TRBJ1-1	TGTGCCAGTAGTAGGCAGGGACAGAGGTCCACTGAAGCTTTCTTT	CASSRQGQRSTEAFF
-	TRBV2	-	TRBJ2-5	TGTGCCAGCATTGGAGTAGGGGAGACCCAGTACTTC	CASIGVGETQYF
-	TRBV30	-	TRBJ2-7	TGTGCCTGGAGCGTAAACATGAATTACGAGCAGTACTTC	CAWSVNMNYEQYF
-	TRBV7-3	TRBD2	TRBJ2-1	TGTGCCAGCAGCTTAGGGGTAGCGGGAGGCAGAGAGCAGTTCTTC	CASSLGVAGGREQFF
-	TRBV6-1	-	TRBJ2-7	TGTGCCAGCAGTGAAGCGCGCCAGGGTGCGGCTTGGCAGTACTTC	CASSEARQGAAWQYF
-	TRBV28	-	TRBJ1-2	TGTGCCAGCACCCTCAGGAGGGGCTATGGCTACACCTTC	CASTLRRGYGYTF
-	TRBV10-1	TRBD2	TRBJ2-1	TGCGCCAGCAGTGAAGGGGGACTAGCGGGGTCCTCCTACAATGAGCAGTTCTTC	CASSEGGLAGSSYNEQFF
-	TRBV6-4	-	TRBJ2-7	TGTGCCAGCAGTGACTCGGGGGATAAGTACTTC	CASSDSGDKYF
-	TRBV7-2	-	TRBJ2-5	TGTGCCAGCAGCGTATACAGGGAAGAGACCCAGTACTTC	CASSVYREETQYF
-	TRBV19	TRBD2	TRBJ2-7	TGTGCCAGTAGTGATCAGCGGGGCTACGACTTC	CASSDQRGYDF
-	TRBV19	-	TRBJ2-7	TGTGCCAGTAGTATAGGCCCCCGTGAAAAGCAGTACTTC	CASSIGPREKQYF
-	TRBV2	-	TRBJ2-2	TGTGCCAGCAGTGACGGGTTTTCCAACACCGGGGAGCTGTTTTTT	CASSDGFSNTGELFF
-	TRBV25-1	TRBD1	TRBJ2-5	TGTGCCAGCAGTGACTCCGGGACAGGGCAAGAGACCCAGTACTTC	CASSDSGTGQETQYF
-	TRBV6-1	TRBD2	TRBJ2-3	TGTGCCAGCCGAAGTAGCGGGGCAGATACGCAGTATTTT	CASRSSGADTQYF
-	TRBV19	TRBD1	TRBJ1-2	TGTGCCAGCCGCACAGGGGGCGCGGGTGGCTACACCTTC	CASRTGGAGGYTF
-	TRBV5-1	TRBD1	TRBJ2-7	TGCGCCAGCAGCTTGGGGCTAGGGACAGGGTTCTACGAGCAGTACTTC	CASSLGLGTGFYEQYF
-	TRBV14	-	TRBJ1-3	TGTGCCAGCAGCCCGGCCAGGGGAGCTGGAAACACCATATATTTT	CASSPARGAGNTIYF
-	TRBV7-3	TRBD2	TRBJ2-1	TGTGCCAGCAGCTTAAGTGGCGGGAGGGCCGGTGAGCAGTTCTTC	CASSLSGGRAGEQFF
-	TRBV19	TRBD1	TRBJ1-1	TGTGCCAGTAGTACTCTTCCCTCCCGGGGACAGGGGAACACTGAAGCTTTCTTT	CASSTLPSRGQGNTEAFF
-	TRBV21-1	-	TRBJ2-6	TGTGCCAGCAGCGTACGGACAGGCGGCTCTGGGGCCAACGTCCTGACTTTC	CASSVRTGGSGANVLTF
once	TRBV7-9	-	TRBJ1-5	TGTGCCAGCAGCTTGGGCAGGGGAAATAGCAATCAGCCCCAGCATTTT	CASSLGRGNSNQPQHF
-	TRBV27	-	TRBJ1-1	TGTGCCAGCGCATCCCCTCTGGGGGGGGTGGCTTTCTTT	CASASPLGGVAFF